This TCR beta chain derives from a study of blood T cell repertoires in COVID-19. Study information: Italy, Spain and the United States were the sources of the convalescent and acute COVID-19 samples. In each case, the material was cDNA or gDNA derived from T cells, B-cell-depleted T cells, or PBMCs.

Trimming took 2 bases from V and 3 from J; bases not matched to a gene: 5. Germline assignment: CDR1 MNHEY and CDR2 SVGAGI. The CDR3 sequence is 16 residues long. A Seattle source enrolled patients during active infection and followed them longitudinally. Original analysis: Amplification of reference gene primers was used by the study to estimate nucleated cell counts. Method: immunoSEQ multiplex PCR; TCRdb's copy keeps in-frame clones and lacks some. V and J calls and clone size follow that table, whereas D and trimming were derived from the DNA. There are under 450,000 clones in the sample; approximately 86% occur only once, and 7% to 7.5% lies in the top ten.

This chain connects TRBV6-5 to TRBJ1-4, with 8 positions matching TRBD1. The clonotype comes from a woman between 55 and 75 years old with COVID-19, enrolled during active disease. The sample taken for sequencing was peripheral blood. DNA for the CDR3: TGTGCCAGCAGTTACCGACAGGGGAGTGCTAATGAAAAACTGTTTTTT. Translating gives CASSYRQGSANEKLFF.